Here is one T cell receptor (beta chain) with its context. Its target is not known. These data belong to a study of T cell responses to AZD1222 COVID-19 vaccine. Study context: Second-dose schedules of about 4 or about 12 weeks were combined.

Study-wide points: Baseline seropositives among AZD1222 recipients totaled only six or seven. Clonal diversity was possibly underestimated, and the donors were mostly white British, with more females.

Sequenced by immunoSEQ multiplex PCR; TCRdb stores in-frame clones only, minus some. In the table there are about 150,000 clones, roughly 92% of which are singletons. The germline gives CDR1 SEHNR, CDR2 FQNEAQ (reference sequence). Trimming took 6 bases from V and 4 from J, leaving 10 bases between them. The CDR3 is 12 amino acids. The TCR originated in an adult in good health. The input for sequencing was peripheral blood, taken on day 0 of AZD1222 vaccination. The chain recombines TRBV7-9 with TRBJ2-7; D unclear. CDR3 coding DNA: TGTGCCAGCAGTTATAGGGCTTACGAGCAGTACTTC. Its translation is CASSYRAYEQYF.